A single T cell receptor beta chain is shown here with its context. The CDR3 is 15 residues long. Trimming pared 0 bases from V and 11 bases from J, leaving 14 bases between. Germline V lookup: CDR1 LGHNA, CDR2 YNFKEQ. This sample is drawn from a study of technical replicates of blood from a handful of donors. Produced via immunoSEQ multiplex PCR; TCRdb's table is partial and in-frame only. The sample includes 70,000 or so clones, about 87% of them seen just once. The source of this sequence is a human donor in good health. Some clones in this sample may be carry-over from other donors' samples. The sequenced material came from PBMCs. The chain couples TRBV4-2 to TRBJ1-6; the D gene is possibly TRBD1 (5 bases). This CDR3 reads CASSQDTDLGAPLHF. The DNA of the CDR3 is TGTGCCAGCAGCCAAGACACGGATTTAGGGGCACCCCTCCACTTT.